A selection of T cell receptor beta chains follows, all from one sample in a study of blood T cells in healthy people across ages. Using its own MiXCR run on the 5' RACE reads, TCRdb lists one record per CDR3 protein. The sample shows approximately 1.5 million distinct CDR3 sequences, almost 35% of them seen only once. Sequencing was performed on blood. All receptors come from a woman aged 25 to 45 in good health. The CDR3 runs from the conserved cysteine through the conserved F or W. Fields, in order: J gene, clone size, D gene, V gene, CDR3 DNA, CDR3 protein. D genes are given only for firm matches. Expanded clones get a size class; other rows say once, few or many, or leave the size out.

TRBJ2-1 | few | TRBD2 | TRBV3-1 | TGTGCCAGCAGCCAACAATTACTAGCGGGACTCTACAATGAGCAGTTCTTC | CASSQQLLAGLYNEQFF
TRBJ2-7 | few | TRBD1 | TRBV12-3/TRBV12-4 | TGTGCCAGCAGTAGAAGCTTTGGGACAGCAACGTCCTACGAGCAGTACTTC | CASSRSFGTATSYEQYF
TRBJ1-1 | - | TRBD1 | TRBV7-9 | TGTGCCAGCAGCCATACAGGGGTTGTTGAGGCTGAAGCTTTCTTT | CASSHTGVVEAEAFF
TRBJ1-1 | - | - | TRBV20-1 | TGCAGTGCCCCGGGACAACAGAACACTGAAGCTTTCTTT | CSAPGQQNTEAFF
TRBJ2-7 | - | TRBD2 | TRBV6-5 | TGTGCCAGCAGTTACCCCCTTGGGGTGGGAGGGCCCCGTGGGGCGTGGGAGATCCAGTACTTC | CASSYPLGVGGPRGAWEIQYF
TRBJ2-7 | few | TRBD1 | TRBV10-3 | TGTGCCACCAACGAACCCGACAGGGCGTTCTACGAGCAGTACTTC | CATNEPDRAFYEQYF
TRBJ2-7 | - | - | TRBV20-1 | TGCAGTGCTAGTCCGGCCGGCAACTACGAGCAGTACTTC | CSASPAGNYEQYF
TRBJ2-5 | few | TRBD2 | TRBV10-3 | TGTGCCATCAGTGAGTCACCTAGCGGAGGGGTTGGAGAGACCCAGTACTTC | CAISESPSGGVGETQYF
TRBJ2-6 | few | - | TRBV9 | TGTGCCAGCAGCCGCTCCACTGGGGCCAACGTCCTGACTTTC | CASSRSTGANVLTF
TRBJ2-7 | - | TRBD1 | TRBV6-6 | TGTGCCAGCAGTTACCAGATCGACAGGGGGCGCCACGAGCAGTACTTC | CASSYQIDRGRHEQYF
TRBJ1-5 | - | - | TRBV6-1 | TGTGCCAGCAGTACCCAAGGACAGTCTAATCAGCCCCAGCATTTT | CASSTQGQSNQPQHF
TRBJ2-7 | once | - | TRBV5-5 | TGTGCCAGCAACAATTCCGGATCCTACGAGCAGTACTTC | CASNNSGSYEQYF
TRBJ2-1 | - | - | TRBV6-4 | TGTGCCAGCAGTGAGTCGGAGCGAAGTGAGCAGTTCTTC | CASSESERSEQFF
TRBJ1-1 | few | - | TRBV30 | TGTGCCTGGAGTGTTGGGGGGAATGGTGAAGCTTTCTTT | CAWSVGGNGEAFF
TRBJ2-5 | few | - | TRBV24-1 | TGTGCCACCAGTGACACCGAGAGGTGGGAGACCCAGTACTTC | CATSDTERWETQYF
TRBJ2-7 | many | - | TRBV20-1 | TGCAGTGCGGGGGAACCGGGACGGGTTTCCTACGAGCAGTACTTC | CSAGEPGRVSYEQYF
TRBJ2-3 | - | - | TRBV12-3/TRBV12-4 | TGTGCCAGCAGTCCAGGTAGCGTGAGAAGGGATACGCAGTATTTT | CASSPGSVRRDTQYF
TRBJ2-1 | few | TRBD2 | TRBV6-6 | TGTGCCAGCAGTAACAGCGGGAGTGATTACAATGAGCAGTTCTTC | CASSNSGSDYNEQFF
TRBJ1-5 | once | - | TRBV27 | TGTGCCAGCAGTCCCCTCGGACAGCCGGCGGAAGGGCCCCAGCATTTT | CASSPLGQPAEGPQHF
TRBJ2-7 | once | - | TRBV27 | TGTGCCAGCAATGGCCGGGACACCTACGAGCAGTACTTC | CASNGRDTYEQYF
TRBJ1-2 | few | - | TRBV2 | TGTGCCAGCAGTGCTCAGCCGGGCACATATGGCTACACCTTC | CASSAQPGTYGYTF
TRBJ2-3 | few | TRBD2 | TRBV10-1 | TGCGCCAGCAGTGGACCTAGCGGGAGCACAGATACGCAGTATTTT | CASSGPSGSTDTQYF
TRBJ2-7 | - | - | TRBV29-1 | TGCAGCGCTGGGACCGAGATATACGAGCAGTACTTC | CSAGTEIYEQYF
TRBJ1-5 | - | TRBD1 | TRBV6-6 | TGTGCCAGCACCGAAGACAGGGGTTCGCCCCAGCATTTT | CASTEDRGSPQHF
TRBJ2-7 | - | TRBD1 | TRBV20-1 | TGCAGTGCTAGGGGGAGCGAGGGACAGGCCTTCGAGCAGTACTTC | CSARGSEGQAFEQYF
TRBJ1-5 | few | - | TRBV20-1 | TGCAGTGCTCCCTGGCGCGGCGGCCTCAATCAGCCCCAGCATTTT | CSAPWRGGLNQPQHF
TRBJ2-7 | - | TRBD1 | TRBV7-9 | TGTGCCAGCAGCAGACGTTATAAGGACAGGGGCGTGAGGAGCTCCTACGAGCAGTACTTC | CASSRRYKDRGVRSSYEQYF
TRBJ2-7 | - | TRBD2 | TRBV5-1 | TGCGCCAGCAGTTCGGTCGGCGGGGGGATCAGCTCCCACAATGAGCAGTACTTC | CASSSVGGGISSHNEQYF
TRBJ2-3 | few | - | TRBV12-3/TRBV12-4 | TGTGCCAGCAGTCCCCAGACAGCCGGCACAGATACGCAGTATTTT | CASSPQTAGTDTQYF
TRBJ1-5 | once | TRBD1 | TRBV20-1 | TGCAGTGCTAGACCGAGCAGGGGGATGAGTCCCCAGCATTTT | CSARPSRGMSPQHF
TRBJ1-5 | - | - | TRBV18 | TGTGCCAGCTCACCATCTGCAGCTTCGGCCCGTCAGCCCCAGCATTTT | CASSPSAASARQPQHF
TRBJ2-7 | - | - | TRBV5-1 | TGCGCCAGCAGCCCAAGGGAGCTCGAGCAGTACTTC | CASSPRELEQYF
TRBJ1-1 | - | - | TRBV10-1 | TGCGCCAGCAGTGAAAGGGGTTCTGAAGCTTTCTTT | CASSERGSEAFF
TRBJ1-2 | - | - | TRBV5-5 | TGTGCCAGCAGCTCAACAGGTGTAGTATCTGGCTACACCTTC | CASSSTGVVSGYTF
TRBJ1-5 | - | - | TRBV20-1 | TGCAGTGCTAGAGATATCAGAGGTAACCAGCCCCAGCATTTT | CSARDIRGNQPQHF
TRBJ2-7 | - | TRBD1 | TRBV15 | TGTGCCACCAGCAGAGGTAATAGTAAGGACGGACAGGGGGTTCTCTACGAGCAGTACTTC | CATSRGNSKDGQGVLYEQYF
TRBJ2-1 | - | - | TRBV6-2/TRBV6-3 | TGTGCCAGCAGTTATGGCGGGGGCCTCTACAATGAGCAGTTCTTC | CASSYGGGLYNEQFF